Below, 32 T cell receptor beta chains from the same sample are listed, as sequenced in a study of blood T cell repertoires in COVID-19. The table came from immunoSEQ multiplex PCR; TCRdb's copy has only in-frame clones and leaves some out. The data show roughly 280,000 clones, around 90% seen once. The sequenced material came from peripheral blood. Every receptor here comes from an older woman with COVID-19, enrolled during active disease.

V and J are TRBV5-5 and TRBJ1-6; 7 nucleotides line up with TRBD1. Germline trimming cut 4 bases from V and 14 bases from J; bases unmatched to any gene: 12. Germline assignment: CDR1 SGHKS and CDR2 YYEKEE (reference sequence). The CDR3 runs 14 residues. The CDR3 is CASSPDNRRGSLHF. CDR3 DNA sequence: TGTGCCAGCAGCCCTGACAACCGCAGGGGGTCCCTCCACTTT.

This clone turned up a few times. This sequence joins TRBV4-1 and TRBJ1-1; D remains unclear. V was clipped by 1 base and J by 4 bases, with 16 bases between them. The germline CDR1 and CDR2 sequences are MGHRA and YSYEKL. The CDR3 is 16 residues long. CDR3 residues: CASSQVPPGRGTEAFF. The DNA of the CDR3 is TGCGCCAGCAGCCAAGTCCCCCCAGGTCGGGGCACTGAAGCTTTCTTT.

The chain recombines TRBV19 with TRBJ2-3; 9 nucleotides align to TRBD2. After removal of 4 bases from V and 2 bases from J, the junction contained 13 bases not matched to a gene. From germline, CDR1 is LNHDA and CDR2 SQIVND (reference sequence). The CDR3 consists of 18 residues. DNA for the CDR3: TGTGCCAGTAGTAAGGGTTCGGGTAGCGGGAGACTCACAGATACGCAGTATTTT. Amino acid sequence: CASSKGSGSGRLTDTQYF.

The chain couples TRBV9 to TRBJ2-6; 9 bases are a match to TRBD1. The germline CDR1 and CDR2 sequences are SGDLS and YYNGEE. With 1 base clipped from V and 3 bases from J, the junction kept 5 bases outside the gene matches. This CDR3 is 17 amino acids long. CDR3 sequence reads: CASSVTGQGNGANVLTF. In DNA, the CDR3 is TGTGCCAGCAGCGTAACGGGACAGGGTAATGGGGCCAACGTCCTGACTTTC.

The chain is built from TRBV20-1 and TRBJ2-7; D might be TRBD1 (6 bases). The germline V and J ends were trimmed by 6 bases and 3 bases, with 9 bases remaining between them. Germline V gene lookup returns CDR1 DFQATT and CDR2 SNEGSKA (reference sequence). The CDR3 has 11 amino acids. The DNA for the CDR3 is TGCAGTGCGAACAGGGTCTACGAGCAGTACTTC. It codes for CSANRVYEQYF.

This sequence joins TRBV7-2 and TRBJ2-4, with 8 nucleotides matching TRBD2. Germline CDR1 reads SGHTA; CDR2 reads FQGNSA. This CDR3 comprises 16 residues. V lost 5 bases to trimming and J lost 0 bases; unmatched junction nucleotides: 6. The CDR3 DNA reads TGTGCCAGCAGCCGGGTAGCGGGACTAGCCAAAAACATTCAGTACTTC. Protein sequence: CASSRVAGLAKNIQYF.

The gene calls are TRBV4-1 and TRBJ1-5; D gene unclear. Germline V lookup: CDR1 MGHRA, CDR2 YSYEKL. V shed 1 base and J shed 9 bases, with 10 bases lying between them. The CDR3 contains 13 residues. CDR3 nucleotides: TGCGCCAGCAGCCAAGGTTATCAGATGCCCCAGCATTTT. Its protein is CASSQGYQMPQHF.

V is TRBV5-1 and J is TRBJ2-3, with D perhaps matching TRBD2 (5 bases). CDR1 is SGHRS, CDR2 YFSETQ, per germline. The V and J ends lost 4 bases and 1 base respectively, with 16 bases between them. This CDR3 has 16 amino acids. The CDR3 protein is CASSGGLSWGTDTQYF. CDR3 coding DNA: TGCGCCAGCAGCGGAGGACTCAGTTGGGGCACAGATACGCAGTATTTT. Filled out from reference TRBV5-1 and TRBJ2-3, the complete variable domain reads KAGVTQTPRYLIKTRGQQVTLSCSPISGHRSVSWYQQTPGQGLQFLFEYFSETQRNKGNFPGRFSGRQFSNSRSEMNVSTLELGDSALYLCASSGGLSWGTDTQYFGPGTRLTVL.

V and J are TRBV28 and TRBJ2-7, with 7 bases that match TRBD1. The V gene end was trimmed by 6 bases and the J gene end by 4 bases; junction bases not matched to a gene: 9. Per germline, CDR1 MDHEN and CDR2 SYDVKM. The CDR3 covers 14 residues. The CDR3 protein is CASRGQAGTYEQYF. The CDR3 DNA sequence: TGTGCCAGCAGAGGACAGGCTGGAACTTACGAGCAGTACTTC.

The CDR3 protein is CASSTTGQLNTEAFF. The CDR3 coding sequence is TGTGCCAGTAGTACTACGGGACAGTTAAACACTGAAGCTTTCTTT. J is TRBJ1-1 and V is TRBV19; 7 bases line up with TRBD1. Germline CDR1 LNHDA, CDR2 SQIVND (reference sequence). The V and J ends lost 4 bases and 2 bases, in that order; junction bases with no gene match: 7. The length of the CDR3 is 15 residues.

The V and J genes are TRBV10-1 and TRBJ2-5; 9 bases map to TRBD2. Germline CDR1 and CDR2: WNHNN and SYGVQD (reference sequence). CDR3 length: 18 amino acids. Trimming at V came to 4 bases and at J to 2 bases, leaving 14 bases not matched to a gene. CDR3 DNA: TGCGCCAGCAGTGCCAAACCTACTAGCGGGCGATTACAAGAGACCCAGTACTTC. It codes for CASSAKPTSGRLQETQYF.

This sequence joins TRBV24-1 and TRBJ2-1; TRBD2 agrees at 13 bases. Germline V gene sequence: CDR1 KGHDR, CDR2 SFDVKD. The CDR3 has 18 residues. After removal of 4 bases from V and 2 bases from J, the junction contained 7 bases not matched to a gene. The CDR3 DNA reads as TGTGCCACCAGTGACCCCCGGACTAGCGGGAGAGCCTACAATGAGCAGTTCTTC. Translated, it gives CATSDPRTSGRAYNEQFF.

The chain carries TRBV12-3 or TRBV12-4 and TRBJ1-1; D is unclear. V gave up 5 bases and J gave up 1 base, with 8 bases separating them. The CDR3 totals 13 residues. DNA for the CDR3: TGTGCCAGCAGTCCCCCCAGGAACACTGAAGCTTTCTTT. Residues: CASSPPRNTEAFF.

The rearrangement uses TRBV27 and TRBJ1-1; D is perhaps TRBD1 (5 bases). This CDR3 has 13 residues. CDR1 is MNHEY, CDR2 SMNVEV, per germline (reference sequence). The V end lost 5 bases, the J end lost 3 bases, and 10 bases lay between the germline ends. CDR3 nucleotide sequence: TGTGCCAGCAGTGAGGGACTGCACACTGAAGCTTTCTTT. It encodes CASSEGLHTEAFF.

The rearrangement joins TRBV6-5 to TRBJ1-5; 7 nucleotides align to TRBD1. The CDR3 loop spans 14 amino acids. J lost 3 bases, V lost 6 bases, and 5 bases had no gene match. CDR1 MNHEY and CDR2 SVGAGI come from the germline V gene. In nucleotides, the CDR3 is TGTGCCAGCAGCCTAACAGGGGACAATCAGCCCCAGCATTTT. Amino acids: CASSLTGDNQPQHF.

The rearrangement links TRBV18 to TRBJ1-2; the D is unclear. V was shortened by 3 bases and J by 5 bases, with 13 bases between the two germline ends. Germline CDR1 KGHSH, CDR2 LQKENI. This CDR3 spans 14 amino acids. CDR3 DNA sequence: TGTGCCAGCTCACCCGGCGGTTTCCGTTATGGCTACACCTTC. Translation gives CASSPGGFRYGYTF. Combining the CDR3 with reference TRBV18 and TRBJ1-2 gives the whole variable domain NAGVMQNPRHLVRRRGQEARLRCSPMKGHSHVYWYRQLPEEGLKFMVYLQKENIIDESGMPKERFSAEFPKEGPSILRIQQVVRGDSAAYFCASSPGGFRYGYTFGSGTRLTVV.

A single count supports this clone. The chain joins TRBV12-5 to TRBJ2-7; no clear D. There are 13 residues in the CDR3. CDR1 LGHNT and CDR2 FRNRAP come from the germline V gene. Trimming took off 0 bases at V and 7 bases at J, with 10 bases between the two ends. The CDR3 region has the DNA TGTGCTAGTGGTTTGGTCCCTGTGCGGGAGCAGTACTTC. This translates into CASGLVPVREQYF.

The gene calls are TRBV15 and TRBJ2-5; TRBD2 matches at 7 bases. The V segment lost 3 bases and the J segment 5 bases; nucleotides outside the gene matches: 6. The CDR3 runs 14 residues. CDR1 and CDR2 from the germline V gene are LNHNV and YYDKDF (reference sequence). Written as DNA, the CDR3 is TGTGCCACCAGCAGGGGACTATCAGGGGAGACCCAGTACTTC. Translating it yields CATSRGLSGETQYF.

The rearrangement uses TRBV29-1 and TRBJ2-1, with D possibly being TRBD2 (5 bases). Germline V gene data show CDR1 as SQVTM and CDR2 as ANQGSEA. The CDR3 is 13 amino acids. Trimming took off 5 bases at V and 9 bases at J, with 17 bases between the two ends. CDR3 sequence: CSVRDLAFGEQFF. For the CDR3, the DNA is TGCAGCGTTCGAGACTTAGCGTTCGGTGAGCAGTTCTTC.

The rearrangement uses TRBV5-6 and TRBJ1-2; 7 bases align to TRBD1. The germline V gene has CDR1 SGHDT and CDR2 YYEEEE. This CDR3 has 14 amino acids. After removal of 4 bases from V and 2 bases from J, the junction contained 5 bases not matched to a gene. CDR3 in amino acids: CASSPGTVNYGYTF. The CDR3 DNA follows: TGTGCCAGCAGCCCAGGGACAGTAAACTATGGCTACACCTTC.

The V and J genes are TRBV4-3 and TRBJ1-3; D perhaps matches TRBD1 (6 bases). The V gene lost 1 base and the J gene lost 4 bases, with 14 bases spanning the gap. The CDR3 runs 16 residues. Germline loops: CDR1 LGHNA, CDR2 YSLEER. As DNA, the CDR3 is TGCGCCAGCAGCCAAGCCCCCCCGGGACAAGGAAACACCATATATTTT. As protein: CASSQAPPGQGNTIYF.

The rearrangement uses TRBV12-3 or TRBV12-4 and TRBJ1-2, with 7 bases that match TRBD1. V trimming: 7 bases; J trimming: 9 bases; junction bases outside the gene matches: 11. CDR3 size: 13 residues. CDR3 sequence reads: CASTSSTGDRYTF. CDR3 bases: TGTGCCAGCACTTCGAGCACAGGGGATCGCTACACCTTC.

The rearrangement uses TRBV11-2 and TRBJ2-1, with D hard to call. Trimming cost V 1 base and J 2 bases, with 9 bases left between them. Germline V gene lookup returns CDR1 SGHAT and CDR2 FQNNGV. The CDR3 spans 15 residues. CDR3 in amino acids: CASSLGPYTYNEQFF. CDR3 DNA sequence: TGTGCCAGCAGCTTAGGCCCCTATACCTACAATGAGCAGTTCTTC.

This chain links TRBV5-1 with TRBJ1-1; D is unclear. CDR3 length equals 14 residues. In germline, CDR1 is SGHRS, CDR2 YFSETQ. Trimming took off 2 bases at V and 4 bases at J, with 12 bases between the two ends. The CDR3 reads CASSFGSAATEAFF. CDR3 coding DNA: TGCGCCAGCAGCTTTGGGAGCGCGGCCACTGAAGCTTTCTTT.

The CDR3 DNA reads TGTGCCTGGATACCCACAGGGGGCCTCGCAGATACGCAGTATTTT. Its translation is CAWIPTGGLADTQYF. The V gene is TRBV30, the J gene TRBJ2-3; 9 positions match TRBD1. V lost 4 bases, J lost 4 bases, and 9 bases stayed unmatched. Germline V gives CDR1 GTSNPN, CDR2 SVGIG (reference sequence). This CDR3 is built from 15 residues.

V is TRBV11-1 and J is TRBJ2-1; 8 nucleotides align to TRBD2. The CDR3 consists of 14 residues. Trimming removed 4 bases from V and 8 bases from J; junction bases left unmatched: 7. Per germline, CDR1 SGHAT and CDR2 FQDESV (reference sequence). The CDR3 sequence is CASSSGGNRHEQFF. CDR3 nucleotide sequence: TGTGCCAGCAGCTCGGGGGGGAATCGACATGAGCAGTTCTTC.

This chain joins TRBV11-2 and TRBJ2-7; D remains ambiguous. Looked up from germline, CDR1 is SGHAT and CDR2 is FQNNGV. Trimming took off 5 bases at V and 1 base at J, with 3 bases between the two ends. The length of the CDR3 is 11 residues. The CDR3 nucleotides are TGTGCCAGCAGCGTATCCTACGAGCAGTACTTC. This encodes CASSVSYEQYF.

In its sample, this clone was seen a few times. This rearrangement joins TRBV19 to TRBJ1-5; 9 bases line up with TRBD1. The junction had 10 bases not matched to a gene; V was cut back by 6 bases and J by 1 base. CDR1 is LNHDA, CDR2 SQIVND, per germline (reference sequence). The CDR3 is 17 residues long. Here the CDR3 reads CASSSGTGLSSNQPQHF. The CDR3 DNA is TGTGCCAGTAGCTCCGGGACAGGGTTGTCGAGCAATCAGCCCCAGCATTTT.

This chain connects TRBV13 to TRBJ2-4, with 7 bases fitting TRBD1. Germline lookup yields CDR1 PRHDT and CDR2 FYEKMQ (reference sequence). This CDR3 region has 18 residues. Trimming removed 2 bases from V and 3 bases from J; junction bases left unmatched: 13. The CDR3 DNA is TGTGCCAGCAGCTTACGGACAGGCTGGGGAAGGCACAAAAACATTCAGTACTTC. Its protein product is CASSLRTGWGRHKNIQYF.

The J gene is TRBJ2-1, the V gene TRBV5-1, with 9 positions matching TRBD2. The CDR3 extends over 15 amino acids. Trimming at V came to 6 bases and at J to 4 bases, leaving 8 bases not matched to a gene. Germline values: CDR1 SGHRS, CDR2 YFSETQ. Here the CDR3 reads CASTLPAGGYNEQFF. The CDR3 DNA reads as TGCGCCAGCACTCTTCCGGCGGGAGGGTACAATGAGCAGTTCTTC.

This clone has only a few counts. The chain uses TRBV5-4 and TRBJ1-1; weak D call: TRBD1 (6 bases). The CDR3 runs 13 residues. V gave up 9 bases and J gave up 2 bases, with 14 bases separating them. Germline V gene sequence: CDR1 SGHNT, CDR2 YYREEE (reference sequence). The DNA for the CDR3 is TGTGCCACCTTGACAGGCGCAAACACTGAAGCTTTCTTT. Translated: CATLTGANTEAFF.

The CDR3 spells CASSLDMFTGELFF. CDR3 nucleotides: TGCGCCAGCAGCTTGGATATGTTCACCGGGGAGCTGTTTTTT. The rearrangement uses TRBV5-1 and TRBJ2-2; D is ambiguous. Per germline, CDR1 SGHRS and CDR2 YFSETQ. The CDR3 length is 14 residues. V was clipped by 0 bases and J by 4 bases, with 7 bases between them. Filled out from reference TRBV5-1 and TRBJ2-2, the complete variable domain reads KAGVTQTPRYLIKTRGQQVTLSCSPISGHRSVSWYQQTPGQGLQFLFEYFSETQRNKGNFPGRFSGRQFSNSRSEMNVSTLELGDSALYLCASSLDMFTGELFFGEGSRLTVL.